This TCR beta chain was retrieved from a study of CD8 T cells in ankylosing spondylitis. Study results and limitations: Within ankylosing spondylitis blood, a TCR beta motif made up of eight highly homologous variants appeared to be characteristic.

TCRdb passed the 5' RACE reads through MiXCR, listing each CDR3 protein once. The top ten clones hold roughly 3.5% of a sample with fewer than 550,000 distinct CDR3 sequences, under 5.5% of them seen once. Germline CDR1 is SGHRS and CDR2 is YFSETQ. The V end lost 2 bases, the J end lost 6 bases, and 23 bases lay between the germline ends. This CDR3 is 17 amino acids long. This clonotype was found many times. Its specificity is unknown. The sample consisted of blood, either unsorted or a sorted T cell fraction (not recorded which). The source of this sequence is a male donor with ankylosing spondylitis. This chain uses TRBV5-1 with TRBJ1-2; maybe TRBD1 (6 bases). The CDR3 nucleotides read TGCGCCAGCAGCTTAACTGGAAGGGGGAGAAAGAACGATGGCTACACCTTC. Residues: CASSLTGRGRKNDGYTF.